This T cell receptor beta chain was profiled in a study of blood T cell repertoires in COVID-19. Study details: COVID-19 samples from acute and convalescent phases originated in the United States, Italy and Spain. T cells, B-cell-depleted T cells, or PBMCs supplied cDNA or gDNA.

Profiled with immunoSEQ multiplex PCR; TCRdb holds only in-frame clones, not every one. Altogether around 250,000 clones are present, more than 80% being singletons, with the ten largest covering approximately 2.1%. From germline, CDR1 is SGHTA and CDR2 FQGNSA. V lost 3 bases and J lost 0, with 12 bases in between. The length of the CDR3 is 16 residues. The TCR was taken from a man aged 25-45 years who had recovered from COVID-19. The chain combines TRBV7-2 with TRBJ1-5, with D unclear. The sample comprised peripheral blood. The CDR3 sequence is CASSFFPGSSNQPQHF. Written as DNA, the CDR3 is TGTGCCAGCAGCTTCTTCCCGGGGAGTAGCAATCAGCCCCAGCATTTT. Together with reference TRBV7-2 and TRBJ1-5, the CDR3 gives the full variable domain: GAGVSQSPSNKVTEKGKDVELRCDPISGHTALYWYRQSLGQGLEFLIYFQGNSAPDKSGLPSDRFSAERTGGSVSTLTIQRTQQEDSAVYLCASSFFPGSSNQPQHFGDGTRLSIL.